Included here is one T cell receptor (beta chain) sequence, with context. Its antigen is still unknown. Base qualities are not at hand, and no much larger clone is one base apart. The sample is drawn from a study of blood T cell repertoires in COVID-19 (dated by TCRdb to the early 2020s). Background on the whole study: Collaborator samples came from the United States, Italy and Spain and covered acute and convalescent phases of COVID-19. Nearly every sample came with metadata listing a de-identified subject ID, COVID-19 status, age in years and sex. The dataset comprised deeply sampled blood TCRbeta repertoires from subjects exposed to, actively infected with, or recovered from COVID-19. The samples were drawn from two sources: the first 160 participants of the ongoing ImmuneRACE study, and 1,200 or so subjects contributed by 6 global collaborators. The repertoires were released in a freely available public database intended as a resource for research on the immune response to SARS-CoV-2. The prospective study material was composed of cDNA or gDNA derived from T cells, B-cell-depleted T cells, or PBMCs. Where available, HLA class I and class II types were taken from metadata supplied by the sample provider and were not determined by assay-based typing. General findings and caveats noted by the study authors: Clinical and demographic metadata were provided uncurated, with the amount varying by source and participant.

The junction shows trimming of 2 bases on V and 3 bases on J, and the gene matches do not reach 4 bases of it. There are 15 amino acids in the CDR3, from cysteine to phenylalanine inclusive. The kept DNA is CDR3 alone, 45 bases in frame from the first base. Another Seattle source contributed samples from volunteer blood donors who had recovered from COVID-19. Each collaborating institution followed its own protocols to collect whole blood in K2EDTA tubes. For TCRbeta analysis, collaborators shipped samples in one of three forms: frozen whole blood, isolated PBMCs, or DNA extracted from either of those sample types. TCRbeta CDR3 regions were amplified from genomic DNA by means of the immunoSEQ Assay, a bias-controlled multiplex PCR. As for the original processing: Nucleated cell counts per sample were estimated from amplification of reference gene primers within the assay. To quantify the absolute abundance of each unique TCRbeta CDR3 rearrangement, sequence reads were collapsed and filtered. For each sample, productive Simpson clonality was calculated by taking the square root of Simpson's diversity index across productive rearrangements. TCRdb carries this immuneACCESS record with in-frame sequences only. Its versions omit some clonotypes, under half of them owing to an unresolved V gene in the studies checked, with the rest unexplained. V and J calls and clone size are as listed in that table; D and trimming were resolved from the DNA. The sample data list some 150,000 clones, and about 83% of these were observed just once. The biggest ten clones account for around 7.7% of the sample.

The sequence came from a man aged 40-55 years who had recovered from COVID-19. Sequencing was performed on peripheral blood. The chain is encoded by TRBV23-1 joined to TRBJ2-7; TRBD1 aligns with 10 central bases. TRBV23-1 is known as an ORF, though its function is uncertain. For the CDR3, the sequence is CASSQGTGEFYEQYF. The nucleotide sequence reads TGCGCCAGCAGTCAAGGGACAGGGGAATTCTACGAGCAGTACTTC.